This entry concerns a single T cell receptor (beta chain). The antigen is unknown. An end of the junction does not agree with germline; a read error may underlie this. These data originate in a study of tumor-infiltrating lymphocytes in primary liver carcinoma. The study, taken as a whole, reports: It was in tumors, not blood, that the top-250-clone fraction was significantly higher (p = 0.039). Overlap in tumor-adjacent and tumor-blood pairs fell below that of tumor region pairs.

The germline CDR1 and CDR2 sequences are MGHRA and YSYEKL. This CDR3 is 17 amino acids long. Production of TCR beta cDNA used around 500 ng total RNA together with a constant-region primer. Three-round nested multiplex PCR performed with slightly modified ARM-PCR produced the TCR beta libraries. With TRBV1-TRBV30 forward primers and a C-beta reverse primer, the first two PCR rounds were run for 9 to 10 cycles each. In TCRdb, the multiplex PCR reads were re-called with MiXCR into one record per CDR3 protein. The data hold 100,000 to 150,000 distinct CDR3 sequences, with 64% observed a single time. Scientists recovered RNA and DNA together from roughly 20-30 mg of unsorted bulk tissue. Sampling of each tumor involved five separate regions. Every tumor specimen contained over 80% viable tumor cells.

Source material: liver tumor tissue from sampling region 3. As to subset: tumor region T3, left-lateral pole. The V gene is TRBV4-1, the J gene TRBJ2-1; TRBD2 matches at 8 bases. The clonotype was recovered from a woman between 55 and 75 years old with primary liver carcinoma and hepatitis B virus infection. CDR3 in amino acids: CASSQDFSGSADNERFF. Here the CDR3 DNA reads TGCGCCAGCAGCCAAGATTTCAGCGGGAGTGCAGATAATGAGCGGTTCTTC.